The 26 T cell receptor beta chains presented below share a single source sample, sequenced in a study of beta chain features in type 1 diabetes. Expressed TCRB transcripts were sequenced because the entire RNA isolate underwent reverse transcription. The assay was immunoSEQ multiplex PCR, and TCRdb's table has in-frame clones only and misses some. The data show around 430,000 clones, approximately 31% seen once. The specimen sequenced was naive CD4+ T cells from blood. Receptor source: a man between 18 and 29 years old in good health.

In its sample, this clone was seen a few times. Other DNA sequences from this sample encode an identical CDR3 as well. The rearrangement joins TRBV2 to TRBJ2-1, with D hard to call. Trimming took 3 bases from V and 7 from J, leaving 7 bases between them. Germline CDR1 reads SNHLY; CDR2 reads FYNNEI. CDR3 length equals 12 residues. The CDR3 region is CASSDNVNEQFF. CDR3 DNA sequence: TGTGCCAGCAGTGACAATGTGAATGAGCAGTTCTTC.

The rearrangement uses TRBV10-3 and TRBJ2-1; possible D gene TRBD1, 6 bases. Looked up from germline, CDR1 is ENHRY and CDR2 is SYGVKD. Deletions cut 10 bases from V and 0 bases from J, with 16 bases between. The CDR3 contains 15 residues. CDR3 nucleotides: TGTGCCACCCATAAAACAGGGAGCTCCTACAATGAGCAGTTCTTC. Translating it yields CATHKTGSSYNEQFF.

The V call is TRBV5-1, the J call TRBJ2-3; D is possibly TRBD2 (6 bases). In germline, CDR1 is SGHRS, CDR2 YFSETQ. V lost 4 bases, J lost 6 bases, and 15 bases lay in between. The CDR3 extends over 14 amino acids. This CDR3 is CASSPAGFTDTQYF. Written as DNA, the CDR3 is TGCGCCAGCAGCCCCGCGGGATTCACGGATACGCAGTATTTT. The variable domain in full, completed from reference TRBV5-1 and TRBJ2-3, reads KAGVTQTPRYLIKTRGQQVTLSCSPISGHRSVSWYQQTPGQGLQFLFEYFSETQRNKGNFPGRFSGRQFSNSRSEMNVSTLELGDSALYLCASSPAGFTDTQYFGPGTRLTVL.

DNA of the CDR3: TGTGCCTGGAGTGTCCAGATCAATCAGCCCCAGCATTTT. Its protein is CAWSVQINQPQHF. V is TRBV30 and J is TRBJ1-5, with unresolved D. Germline loops: CDR1 GTSNPN, CDR2 SVGIG (reference sequence). CDR3 size: 13 residues. Trimming left V 0 bases short and J 3 bases short, with 6 bases between.

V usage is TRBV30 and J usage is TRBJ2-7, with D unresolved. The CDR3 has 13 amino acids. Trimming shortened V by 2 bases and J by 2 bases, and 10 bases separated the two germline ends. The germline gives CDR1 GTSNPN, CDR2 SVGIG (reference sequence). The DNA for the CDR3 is TGTGCCTGGAGTCAGGACGTAACCTACGAGCAGTACTTC. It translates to CAWSQDVTYEQYF.

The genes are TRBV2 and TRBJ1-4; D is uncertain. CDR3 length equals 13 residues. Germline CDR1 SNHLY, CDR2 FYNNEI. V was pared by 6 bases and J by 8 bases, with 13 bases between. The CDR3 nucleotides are TGTGCCAGCAGAGGCCGGGTGGAAGAAAAACTGTTTTTT. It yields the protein CASRGRVEEKLFF.

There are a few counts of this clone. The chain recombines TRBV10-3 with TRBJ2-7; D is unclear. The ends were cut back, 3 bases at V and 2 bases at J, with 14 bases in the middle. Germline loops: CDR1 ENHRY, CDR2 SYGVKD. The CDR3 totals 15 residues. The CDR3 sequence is CAISDVFLDAYEQYF. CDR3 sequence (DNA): TGTGCCATCAGTGATGTCTTCCTCGACGCCTACGAGCAGTACTTC.

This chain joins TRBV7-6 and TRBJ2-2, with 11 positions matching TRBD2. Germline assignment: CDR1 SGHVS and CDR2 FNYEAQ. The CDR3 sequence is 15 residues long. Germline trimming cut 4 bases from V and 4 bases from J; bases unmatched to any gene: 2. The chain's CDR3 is CASSWGLAVTGELFF. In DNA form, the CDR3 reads TGTGCCAGCAGCTGGGGACTAGCGGTCACCGGGGAGCTGTTTTTT.

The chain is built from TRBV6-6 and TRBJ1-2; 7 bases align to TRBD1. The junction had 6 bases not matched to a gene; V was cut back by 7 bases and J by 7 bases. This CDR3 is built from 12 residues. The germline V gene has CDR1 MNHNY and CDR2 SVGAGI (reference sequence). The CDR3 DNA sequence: TGTGCCAGCACCGGGACAGAAACTGGCTACACCTTC. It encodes CASTGTETGYTF.

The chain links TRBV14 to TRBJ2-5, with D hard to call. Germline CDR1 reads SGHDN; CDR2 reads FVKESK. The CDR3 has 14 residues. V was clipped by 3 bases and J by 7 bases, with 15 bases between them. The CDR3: CASSHVQRGRTQYF. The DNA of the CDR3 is TGTGCCAGCAGCCACGTTCAGCGCGGCCGGACCCAGTACTTC.

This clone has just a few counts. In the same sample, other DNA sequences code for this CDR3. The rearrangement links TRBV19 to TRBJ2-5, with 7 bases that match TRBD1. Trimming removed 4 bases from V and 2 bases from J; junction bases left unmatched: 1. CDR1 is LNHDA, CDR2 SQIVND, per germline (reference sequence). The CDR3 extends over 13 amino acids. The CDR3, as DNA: TGTGCCAGTAGTACGACAGGGCAAGAGACCCAGTACTTC. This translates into CASSTTGQETQYF.

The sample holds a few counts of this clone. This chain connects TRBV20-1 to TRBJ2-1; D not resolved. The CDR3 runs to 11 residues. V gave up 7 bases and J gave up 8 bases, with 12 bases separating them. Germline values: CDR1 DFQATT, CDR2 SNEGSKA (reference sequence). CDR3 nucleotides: TGCAGTGTGGCCGCTCGGGATGAGCAGTTCTTC. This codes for CSVAARDEQFF.

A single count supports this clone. The CDR3 DNA follows: TGTGCCAGCACCGAGCAGTACGTTGGAGATACGCAGTATTTT. Amino acid sequence: CASTEQYVGDTQYF. This sequence joins TRBV25-1 and TRBJ2-3; unclear D gene. The CDR3 is 14 amino acids. The germline CDR1 and CDR2 sequences are MGHDK and SYGVNS. The ends were cut back, 7 bases at V and 5 bases at J, with 16 bases in the middle. Combining the CDR3 with reference TRBV25-1 and TRBJ2-3 gives the whole variable domain EADIYQTPRYLVIGTGKKITLECSQTMGHDKMYWYQQDPGMELHLIHYSYGVNSTEKGDLSSESTVSRIRTEHFPLTLESARPSHTSQYLCASTEQYVGDTQYFGPGTRLTVL.

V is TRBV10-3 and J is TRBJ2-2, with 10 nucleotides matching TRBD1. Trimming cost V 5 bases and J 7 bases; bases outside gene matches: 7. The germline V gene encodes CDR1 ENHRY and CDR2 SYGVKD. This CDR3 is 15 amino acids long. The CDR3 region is CAISSDRGQVGELFF. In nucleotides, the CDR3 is TGTGCCATCAGTTCCGACAGGGGGCAGGTCGGGGAGCTGTTTTTT.

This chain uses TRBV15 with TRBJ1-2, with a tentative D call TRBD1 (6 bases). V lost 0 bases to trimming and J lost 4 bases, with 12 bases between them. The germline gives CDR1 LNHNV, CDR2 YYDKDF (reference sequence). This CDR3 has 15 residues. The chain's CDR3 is CATSRDQGMGYGYTF. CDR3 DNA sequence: TGTGCCACCAGCAGAGATCAGGGGATGGGCTATGGCTACACCTTC.

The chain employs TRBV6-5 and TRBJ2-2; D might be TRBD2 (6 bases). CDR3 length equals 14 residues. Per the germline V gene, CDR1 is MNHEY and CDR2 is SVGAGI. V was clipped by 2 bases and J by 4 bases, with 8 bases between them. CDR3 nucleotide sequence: TGTGCCAGCAGTTACCGGGAGCGCACCGGGGAGCTGTTTTTT. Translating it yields CASSYRERTGELFF.

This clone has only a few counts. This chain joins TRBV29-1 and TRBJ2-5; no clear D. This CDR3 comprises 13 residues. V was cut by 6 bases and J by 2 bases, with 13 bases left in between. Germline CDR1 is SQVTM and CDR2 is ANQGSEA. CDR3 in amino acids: CSVNGGNQETQYF. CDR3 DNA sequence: TGCAGCGTAAACGGCGGTAATCAAGAGACCCAGTACTTC.

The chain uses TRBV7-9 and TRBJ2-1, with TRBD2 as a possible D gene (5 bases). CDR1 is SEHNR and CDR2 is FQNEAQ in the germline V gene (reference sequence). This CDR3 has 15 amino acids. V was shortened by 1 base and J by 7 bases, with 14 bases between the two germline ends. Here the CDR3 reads CASSLVRGTKNEQFF. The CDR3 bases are TGTGCCAGCAGCTTAGTTCGGGGTACGAAAAATGAGCAGTTCTTC. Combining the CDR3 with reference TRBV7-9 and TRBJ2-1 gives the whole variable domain DTGVSQNPRHKITKRGQNVTFRCDPISEHNRLYWYRQTLGQGPEFLTYFQNEAQLEKSRLLSDRFSAERPKGSFSTLEIQRTEQGDSAMYLCASSLVRGTKNEQFFGPGTRLTVL.

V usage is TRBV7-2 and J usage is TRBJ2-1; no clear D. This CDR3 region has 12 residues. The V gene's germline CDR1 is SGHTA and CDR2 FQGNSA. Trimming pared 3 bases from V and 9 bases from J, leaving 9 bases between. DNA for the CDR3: TGTGCCAGCAGCTTGTCTCTCTTTGAGCAGTTCTTC. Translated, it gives CASSLSLFEQFF.

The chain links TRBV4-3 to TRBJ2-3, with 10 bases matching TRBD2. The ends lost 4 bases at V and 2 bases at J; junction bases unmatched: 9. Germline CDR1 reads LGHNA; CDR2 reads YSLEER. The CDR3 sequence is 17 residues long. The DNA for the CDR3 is TGCGCCAGCAGCCCACTAGTACTAGCGGGACTCACAGATACGCAGTATTTT. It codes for CASSPLVLAGLTDTQYF.

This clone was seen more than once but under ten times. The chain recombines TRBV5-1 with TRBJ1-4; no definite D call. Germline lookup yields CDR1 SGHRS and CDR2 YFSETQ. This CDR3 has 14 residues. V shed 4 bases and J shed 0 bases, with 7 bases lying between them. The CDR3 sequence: CASSGQTTNEKLFF. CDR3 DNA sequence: TGCGCCAGCAGCGGTCAGACAACTAATGAAAAACTGTTTTTT.

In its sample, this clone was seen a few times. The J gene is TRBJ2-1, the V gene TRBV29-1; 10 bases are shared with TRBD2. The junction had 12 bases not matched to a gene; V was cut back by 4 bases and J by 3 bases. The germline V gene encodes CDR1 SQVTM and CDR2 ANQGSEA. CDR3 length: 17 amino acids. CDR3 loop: CSVAGDRLAGGYNEQFF. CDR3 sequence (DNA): TGCAGCGTTGCCGGAGACAGGTTAGCGGGAGGCTACAATGAGCAGTTCTTC.

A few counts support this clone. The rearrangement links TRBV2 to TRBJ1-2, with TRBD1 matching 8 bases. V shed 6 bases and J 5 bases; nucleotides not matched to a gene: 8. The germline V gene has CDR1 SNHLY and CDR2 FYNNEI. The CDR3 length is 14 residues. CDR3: CASRPGQAIYGYTF. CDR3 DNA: TGTGCCAGCAGACCGGGACAGGCTATTTATGGCTACACCTTC.

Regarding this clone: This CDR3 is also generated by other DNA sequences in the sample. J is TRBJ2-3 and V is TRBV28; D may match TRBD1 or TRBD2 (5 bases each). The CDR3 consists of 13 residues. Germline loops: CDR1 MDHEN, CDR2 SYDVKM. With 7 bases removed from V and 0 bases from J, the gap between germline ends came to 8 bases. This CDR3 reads CASTRDSTDTQYF. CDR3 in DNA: TGTGCCAGCACCCGGGACAGCACAGATACGCAGTATTTT.

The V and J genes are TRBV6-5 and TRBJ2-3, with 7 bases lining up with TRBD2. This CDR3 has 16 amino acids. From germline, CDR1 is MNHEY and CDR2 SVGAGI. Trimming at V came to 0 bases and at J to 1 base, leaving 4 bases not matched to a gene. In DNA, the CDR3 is TGTGCCAGCAGTTACTCTTTCGCGGGAGGCACAGATACGCAGTATTTT. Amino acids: CASSYSFAGGTDTQYF.

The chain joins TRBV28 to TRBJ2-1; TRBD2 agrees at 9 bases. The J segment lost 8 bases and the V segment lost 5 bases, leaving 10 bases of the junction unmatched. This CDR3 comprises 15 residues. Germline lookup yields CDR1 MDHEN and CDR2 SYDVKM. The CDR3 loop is CASSPGTSSLYEQFF. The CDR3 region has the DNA TGTGCCAGCAGTCCCGGGACTAGCTCGCTATATGAGCAGTTCTTC.